The 12 T cell receptor beta chains in this list originate from one sample, sequenced in a study of blood T cell repertoires in COVID-19. Only in-frame clones appear in the TCRdb table, and some are missing; sequencing was by immunoSEQ multiplex PCR. The table shows 200,000 to 250,000 clones, with 70% to 85% occurring only once. Input material: peripheral blood. These TCRs come from a woman of 80 years or more with acute or convalescent COVID-19.

This rearrangement joins TRBV5-4 to TRBJ1-2, with no clear D. The CDR3 is made up of 13 amino acids. The V gene's germline CDR1 is SGHNT and CDR2 YYREEE (reference sequence). The V and J ends lost 0 bases and 3 bases respectively, with 6 bases between them. The CDR3 loop reads CASSLAVDYGYTF. Here the CDR3 DNA reads TGTGCCAGCAGCTTGGCTGTTGACTATGGCTACACCTTC.

Only one count was recorded for this clone. The V call is TRBV5-6, the J call TRBJ2-5, with 9 bases aligning to TRBD2. CDR1 SGHDT and CDR2 YYEEEE come from the germline V gene. This CDR3 is 16 amino acids long. After removal of 2 bases from V and 2 bases from J, the junction contained 7 bases not matched to a gene. CDR3 sequence reads: CASSFATSGAQETQYF. The CDR3 nucleotides read TGTGCCAGCAGCTTCGCGACTAGCGGAGCTCAAGAGACCCAGTACTTC. Looking up the rest from reference TRBV5-6 and TRBJ2-5 gives the full variable domain: DAGVTQSPTHLIKTRGQQVTLRCSPKSGHDTVSWYQQALGQGPQFIFQYYEEEERQRGNFPDRFSGHQFPNYSSELNVNALLLGDSALYLCASSFATSGAQETQYFGPGTRLLVL.

The chain employs TRBV3-1 (or the pseudogene TRBV3-2) and TRBJ1-3; 7 bases are shared with TRBD1. The CDR3 runs 16 residues. Germline assignment: CDR1 LGHDT and CDR2 YNNKEL (reference sequence). The trim removed 1 base at V and 3 bases at J, leaving 6 bases unmatched. This CDR3 is CASSQAGRGLGNTIYF. CDR3 bases: TGTGCCAGCAGCCAAGCAGGTAGGGGGCTTGGAAACACCATATATTTT.

This chain connects TRBV7-2 to TRBJ2-7; 7 bases are shared with TRBD2. Looked up from germline, CDR1 is SGHTA and CDR2 is FQGNSA. The junction had 16 bases not matched to a gene; V was cut back by 8 bases and J by 12 bases. The CDR3 is 13 residues long. The CDR3 bases are TGTGCCAGCGGACTGTCACCCGGGGGGATTATGTACTTC. Residues: CASGLSPGGIMYF.

The chain combines TRBV7-9 with TRBJ2-7; tentatively, D is TRBD2 (6 bases). This CDR3 is 15 amino acids long. CDR1 and CDR2 from the germline V gene are SEHNR and FQNEAQ (reference sequence). With 5 bases removed from V and 0 bases from J, the gap between germline ends came to 14 bases. The CDR3: CASSPGRGISYEQYF. As DNA, the CDR3 is TGTGCCAGCAGCCCGGGGCGGGGTATCTCCTACGAGCAGTACTTC.

V and J are TRBV7-2 and TRBJ2-3, with D perhaps TRBD1 (6 bases). Germline V gene lookup returns CDR1 SGHTA and CDR2 FQGNSA. CDR3 length equals 15 residues. The germline V and J ends were trimmed by 1 base and 0 bases, with 8 bases remaining between them. CDR3 in amino acids: CASSLEQGSTDTQYF. The CDR3, as DNA: TGTGCCAGCAGCTTAGAACAGGGCAGCACAGATACGCAGTATTTT.

The rearrangement links TRBV5-1 to TRBJ2-3; 8 nucleotides match TRBD2. Trimming took 2 bases from V and 2 from J; bases not matched to a gene: 1. Germline V gene lookup returns CDR1 SGHRS and CDR2 YFSETQ. This CDR3 has 14 amino acids. The CDR3 DNA is TGCGCCAGCAGCTTAGCGGGGGTCACAGATACGCAGTATTTT. It encodes CASSLAGVTDTQYF.

The V gene is TRBV5-1, the J gene TRBJ2-3, with D tentatively TRBD2 (5 bases). Trimming took 0 bases from V and 0 from J, leaving 14 bases between them. The CDR3 consists of 17 residues. Germline V CDR1 and CDR2: SGHRS, YFSETQ. The CDR3 is CASSLGLWSGSTDTQYF. CDR3 DNA: TGCGCCAGCAGCTTGGGTCTTTGGAGCGGTAGCACAGATACGCAGTATTTT.

This clone was seen only once. The J gene is TRBJ1-1, the V gene TRBV28; 9 nucleotides match TRBD1. V lost 6 bases and J lost 6; bases outside the gene matches: 11. The CDR3 is 15 amino acids. Germline CDR1 reads MDHEN; CDR2 reads SYDVKM. Here the CDR3 reads CASSLGRDRVPEAFF. CDR3 DNA sequence: TGTGCCAGCAGCCTGGGGCGGGACAGGGTCCCTGAAGCTTTCTTT.

This clone appeared a single time. This chain joins TRBV19 and TRBJ1-2; D gene ambiguous. Germline CDR1 reads LNHDA; CDR2 reads SQIVND (reference sequence). The CDR3 contains 13 residues. Trimming left V 4 bases short and J 1 base short, with 7 bases between. The CDR3 sequence is CASSTADNYGYTF. DNA for the CDR3: TGTGCCAGTAGTACTGCGGATAACTATGGCTACACCTTC. The full variable domain, rest sourced from reference TRBV19 and TRBJ1-2, is DGGITQSPKYLFRKEGQNVTLSCEQNLNHDAMYWYRQDPGQGLRLIYYSQIVNDFQKGDIAEGYSVSREKKESFPLTVTSAQKNPTAFYLCASSTADNYGYTFGSGTRLTVV.

This clone counts as large (0.1 to 1%). The V gene is TRBV5-1, the J gene TRBJ2-1; 9 bases map to TRBD2. CDR3 length: 15 residues. The trim removed 5 bases at V and 6 bases at J, leaving 9 bases unmatched. Germline V gene lookup returns CDR1 SGHRS and CDR2 YFSETQ. The CDR3 is CASSPGTSTSNEQFF. In DNA form, the CDR3 reads TGCGCCAGCAGTCCCGGGACTAGCACGTCCAATGAGCAGTTCTTC.

The genes are TRBV29-1 and TRBJ2-2, with a possible D match to TRBD2 (6 bases). CDR3 size: 18 residues. CDR1 and CDR2 from the germline V gene are SQVTM and ANQGSEA. The V gene lost 4 bases and the J gene lost 2 bases, with 23 bases spanning the gap. The CDR3 sequence: CSVGGTGGRGFNTGELFF. CDR3 DNA: TGCAGCGTTGGGGGGACTGGAGGGCGGGGATTCAACACCGGGGAGCTGTTTTTT.